This T cell receptor (beta chain) was captured in a study of CD8+CD57+ T cells in acquired aplastic anemia. At the level of the study: Sorted CD4+ and CD8+ cells yielded approximately 3.4 ug of DNA on average. Study-wide results and caveats: Researchers report that around 31 CD8+ CDR3 sequences appeared in both patients and controls. CD8+ Simpson's diversity in patients was not significantly different from that in controls.

CDR3 length: 12 residues. After removal of 8 bases from V and 8 bases from J, the junction contained 1 base not matched to a gene. Germline CDR1 is LNHDA and CDR2 is SQIVND (reference sequence). CD8+CD57+ cell expansion had been shown by flow cytometry in patients chosen for sequencing. Patients were treatment-naive when blood was sampled. Genomic DNA, the template, was used for profiling of the TCR beta VDJ and CDR3. TCRdb processed the reads anew with MiXCR; each CDR3 protein has one entry. This table has some 98,000 distinct CDR3 sequences, 55% to 80% appearing once. This clonotype has more than one count but fewer than ten. Its antigen is not known.

The sequencing input was sorted CD4+, CD8+, or CD8+CD57+ T cells (not recorded which) from PBMCs. This chain joins TRBV19 and TRBJ2-2; 11 bases match TRBD2. This TCR came from a human donor with aplastic anemia. CDR3 sequence (DNA): TGTGCCAGTCGACTAGCGGGAGGGGAGCTGTTTTTT. It specifies CASRLAGGELFF.